Listed below are T cell receptor beta chains from one sample, sequenced in a study of cytomegalovirus exposure and HLA in healthy donors. Clones were read by immunoSEQ multiplex PCR, and TCRdb kept only the in-frame ones, dropping some. Of 100,000 to 150,000 clones listed, about 81% are singletons. Sequencing was done on a sample of PBMCs. All receptors derive from a woman aged 25 to 45 in good health and CMV-seronegative. Both conserved end residues are part of each CDR3. The order of the fields is clone size, D gene, V gene, J gene, CDR3 protein, CDR3 DNA. The D gene is left open where the match is weak. The size field is filled for only some rows; it gives once, few, many or a size class.

-,-,TRBV9,TRBJ2-5,CASSVAPKTSSPQETQYF,TGTGCCAGCAGCGTAGCTCCGAAGACTAGTTCCCCCCAGGAGACCCAGTACTTC
few,-,TRBV12-5,TRBJ1-3,CASGPPSAGNTIYF,TGTGCTAGTGGTCCACCCTCGGCTGGAAACACCATATATTTT
once,-,TRBV7-2,TRBJ2-5,CASSPRIQETQYF,TGTGCCAGCAGCCCTAGAATTCAAGAGACCCAGTACTTC
-,-,TRBV15,TRBJ1-1,CATSEQGWGDEAFF,TGTGCCACCAGCGAACAGGGATGGGGAGATGAAGCTTTCTTT
-,-,TRBV19,TRBJ1-5,CASSPVYSNQPQHF,TGTGCCAGTAGTCCAGTATATAGCAATCAGCCCCAGCATTTT
-,-,TRBV18,TRBJ2-1,CASSPDRGTNEQFF,TGTGCCAGCTCACCCGACCGAGGGACTAATGAGCAGTTCTTC
-,TRBD2,TRBV11-2,TRBJ2-1,CASSRLAGYNEQFF,TGTGCCAGCAGTAGACTAGCGGGATACAATGAGCAGTTCTTC
-,TRBD1,TRBV9,TRBJ1-5,CASSAGQGEINQPQHF,TGTGCCAGCAGCGCGGGACAGGGGGAAATCAATCAGCCCCAGCATTTT
once,TRBD1,TRBV6-6,TRBJ2-1,CASKGGLYNEQFF,TGTGCCAGCAAAGGGGGCTTATACAATGAGCAGTTCTTC
-,TRBD1,TRBV6-6,TRBJ1-5,CASSQTGGSNQPQHF,TGTGCCAGCAGCCAAACAGGGGGTAGCAATCAGCCCCAGCATTTT
-,TRBD2,TRBV10-3,TRBJ2-7,CAISEEGLAGGPGTYEQYF,TGTGCCATCAGTGAAGAGGGACTAGCGGGGGGGCCTGGGACCTACGAGCAGTACTTC
-,-,TRBV7-2,TRBJ2-4,CASSSGGPVINIQYF,TGTGCCAGCAGCTCAGGAGGGCCGGTTATAAACATTCAGTACTTC